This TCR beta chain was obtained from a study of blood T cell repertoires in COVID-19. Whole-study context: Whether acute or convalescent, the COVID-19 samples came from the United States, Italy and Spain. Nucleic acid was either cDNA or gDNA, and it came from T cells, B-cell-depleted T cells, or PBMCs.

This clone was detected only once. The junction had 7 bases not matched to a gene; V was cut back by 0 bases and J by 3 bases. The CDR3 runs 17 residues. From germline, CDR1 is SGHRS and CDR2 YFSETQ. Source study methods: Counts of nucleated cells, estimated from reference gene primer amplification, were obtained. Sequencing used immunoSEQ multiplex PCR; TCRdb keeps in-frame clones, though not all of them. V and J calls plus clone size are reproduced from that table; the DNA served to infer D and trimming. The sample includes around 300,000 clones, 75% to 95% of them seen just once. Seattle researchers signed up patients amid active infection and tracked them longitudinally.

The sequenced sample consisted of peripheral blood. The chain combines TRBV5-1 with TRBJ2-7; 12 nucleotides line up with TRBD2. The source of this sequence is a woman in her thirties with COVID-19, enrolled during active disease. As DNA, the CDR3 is TGCGCCAGCAGCTTGGGTTCGACTAGCGGGAGCGTCTACGAGCAGTACTTC. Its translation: CASSLGSTSGSVYEQYF.